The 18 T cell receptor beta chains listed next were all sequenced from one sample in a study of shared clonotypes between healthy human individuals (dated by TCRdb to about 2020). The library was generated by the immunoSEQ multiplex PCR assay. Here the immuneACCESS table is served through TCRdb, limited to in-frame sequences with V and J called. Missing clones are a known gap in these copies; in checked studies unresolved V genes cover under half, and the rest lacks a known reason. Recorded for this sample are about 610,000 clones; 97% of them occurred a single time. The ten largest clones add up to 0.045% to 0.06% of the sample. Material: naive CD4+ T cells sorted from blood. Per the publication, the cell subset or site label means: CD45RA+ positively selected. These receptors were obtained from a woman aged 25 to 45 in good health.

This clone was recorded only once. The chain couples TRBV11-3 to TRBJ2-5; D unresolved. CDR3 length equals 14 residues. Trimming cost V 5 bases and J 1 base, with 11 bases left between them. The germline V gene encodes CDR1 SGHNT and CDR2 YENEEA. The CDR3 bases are TGTGCCAGCAGCACGTGGACGGCCCAAGAGACCCAGTACTTC. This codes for CASSTWTAQETQYF.

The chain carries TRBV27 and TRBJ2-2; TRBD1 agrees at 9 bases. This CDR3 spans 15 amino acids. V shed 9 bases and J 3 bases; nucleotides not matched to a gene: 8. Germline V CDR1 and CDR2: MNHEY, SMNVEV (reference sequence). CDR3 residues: CASRQTGGDTGELFF. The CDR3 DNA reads TGTGCCAGTAGACAGACAGGGGGAGACACCGGGGAGCTGTTTTTT.

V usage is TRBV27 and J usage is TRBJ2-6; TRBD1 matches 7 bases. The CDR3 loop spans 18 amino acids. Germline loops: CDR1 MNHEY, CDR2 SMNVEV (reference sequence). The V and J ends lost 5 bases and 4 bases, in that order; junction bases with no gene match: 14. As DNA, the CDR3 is TGTGCCAGCAGTCTCACCCCTACTGGACAGGCCGGGGCCAACGTCCTGACTTTC. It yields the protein CASSLTPTGQAGANVLTF.

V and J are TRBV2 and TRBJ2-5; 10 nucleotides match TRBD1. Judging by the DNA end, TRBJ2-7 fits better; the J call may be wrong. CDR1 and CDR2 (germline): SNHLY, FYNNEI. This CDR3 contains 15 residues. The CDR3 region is CASSEAQDRGAEQYF. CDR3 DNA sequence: TGTGCCAGCAGTGAAGCGCAGGACAGGGGGGCCGAGCAGTACTTC.

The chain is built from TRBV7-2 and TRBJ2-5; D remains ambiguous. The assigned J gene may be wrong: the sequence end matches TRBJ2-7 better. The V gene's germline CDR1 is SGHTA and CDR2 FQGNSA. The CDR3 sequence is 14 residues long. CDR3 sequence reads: CASSLSTGFYEQYF. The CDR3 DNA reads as TGTGCCAGCAGCTTATCGACGGGCTTCTACGAGCAGTACTTC.

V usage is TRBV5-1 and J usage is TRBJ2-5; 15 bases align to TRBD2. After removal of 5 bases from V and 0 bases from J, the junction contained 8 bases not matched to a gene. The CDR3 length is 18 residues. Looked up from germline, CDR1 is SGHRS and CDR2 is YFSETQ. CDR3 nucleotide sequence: TGCGCCAGCAGACCCGGACTAGCGGGAGGGGGAAACCAAGAGACCCAGTACTTC. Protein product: CASRPGLAGGGNQETQYF. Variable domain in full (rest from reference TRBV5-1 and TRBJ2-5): KAGVTQTPRYLIKTRGQQVTLSCSPISGHRSVSWYQQTPGQGLQFLFEYFSETQRNKGNFPGRFSGRQFSNSRSEMNVSTLELGDSALYLCASRPGLAGGGNQETQYFGPGTRLLVL.

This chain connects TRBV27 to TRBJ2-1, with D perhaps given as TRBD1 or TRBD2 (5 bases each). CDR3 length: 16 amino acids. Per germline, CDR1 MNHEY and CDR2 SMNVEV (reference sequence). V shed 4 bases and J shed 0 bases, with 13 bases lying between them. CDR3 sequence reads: CASSWDGQSSYNEQFF. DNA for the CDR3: TGTGCCAGCAGTTGGGACGGCCAAAGCTCCTACAATGAGCAGTTCTTC.

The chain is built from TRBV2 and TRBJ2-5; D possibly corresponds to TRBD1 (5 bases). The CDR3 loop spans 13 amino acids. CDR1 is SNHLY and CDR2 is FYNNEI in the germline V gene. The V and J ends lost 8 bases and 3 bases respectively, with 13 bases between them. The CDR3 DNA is TGTGCCAGCTCCGGACAATCTAAAGAGACCCAGTACTTC. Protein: CASSGQSKETQYF.

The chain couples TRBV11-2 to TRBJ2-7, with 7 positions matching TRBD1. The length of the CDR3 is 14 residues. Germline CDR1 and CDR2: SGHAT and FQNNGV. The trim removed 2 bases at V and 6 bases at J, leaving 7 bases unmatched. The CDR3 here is CASSLKRGGAEQYF. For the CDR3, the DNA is TGTGCCAGCAGCTTAAAGCGAGGGGGCGCCGAGCAGTACTTC.

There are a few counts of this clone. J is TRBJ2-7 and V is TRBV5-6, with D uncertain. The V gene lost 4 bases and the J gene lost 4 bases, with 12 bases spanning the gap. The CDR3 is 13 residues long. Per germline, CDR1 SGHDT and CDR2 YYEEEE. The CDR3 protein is CASSPNWGYEQYF. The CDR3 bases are TGTGCCAGCAGCCCTAACTGGGGTTACGAGCAGTACTTC.

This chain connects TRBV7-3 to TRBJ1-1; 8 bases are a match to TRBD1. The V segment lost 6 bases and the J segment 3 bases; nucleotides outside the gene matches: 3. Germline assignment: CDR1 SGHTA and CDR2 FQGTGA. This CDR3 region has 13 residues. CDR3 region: CASRLQGDTEAFF. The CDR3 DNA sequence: TGTGCCAGCAGGTTACAGGGGGACACTGAAGCTTTCTTT.

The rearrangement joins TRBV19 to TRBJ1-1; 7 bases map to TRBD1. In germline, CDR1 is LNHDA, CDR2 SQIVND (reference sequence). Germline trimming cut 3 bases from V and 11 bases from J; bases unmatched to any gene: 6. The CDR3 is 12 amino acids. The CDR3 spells CASSITQGRAFF. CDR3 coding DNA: TGTGCCAGTAGTATTACACAGGGGCGCGCTTTCTTT.

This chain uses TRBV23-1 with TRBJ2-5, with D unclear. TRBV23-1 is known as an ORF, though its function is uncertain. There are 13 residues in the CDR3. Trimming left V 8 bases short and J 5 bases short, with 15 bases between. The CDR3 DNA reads TGCGCCAGCCCCCTTTTCTACCGGGAGACCCAGTACTTC. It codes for CASPLFYRETQYF.

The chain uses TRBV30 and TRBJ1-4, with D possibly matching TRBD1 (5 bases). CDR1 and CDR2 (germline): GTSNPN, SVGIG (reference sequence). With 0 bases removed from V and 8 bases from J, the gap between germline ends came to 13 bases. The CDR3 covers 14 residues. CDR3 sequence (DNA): TGTGCCTGGAGTGTGTTTTGGGGGGTCGAAAAACTGTTTTTT. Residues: CAWSVFWGVEKLFF.

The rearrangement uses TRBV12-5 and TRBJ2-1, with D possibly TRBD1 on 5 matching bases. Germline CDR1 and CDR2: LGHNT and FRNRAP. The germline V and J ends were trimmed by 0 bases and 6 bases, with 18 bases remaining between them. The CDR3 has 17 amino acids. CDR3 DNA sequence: TGTGCTAGTGGTTTGGTATATCGGCAGGGTTTTGTCAATGAGCAGTTCTTC. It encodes CASGLVYRQGFVNEQFF.

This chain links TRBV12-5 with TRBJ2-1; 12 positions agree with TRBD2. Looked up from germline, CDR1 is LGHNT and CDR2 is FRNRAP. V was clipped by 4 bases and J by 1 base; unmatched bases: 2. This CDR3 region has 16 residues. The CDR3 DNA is TGTGCTAGTGGTTCGGGACTAGCGGGTTCCTACAATGAGCAGTTCTTC. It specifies CASGSGLAGSYNEQFF.

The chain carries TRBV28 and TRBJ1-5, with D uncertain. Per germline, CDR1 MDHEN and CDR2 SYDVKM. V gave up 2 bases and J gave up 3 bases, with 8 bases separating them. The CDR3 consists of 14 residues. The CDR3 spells CASSLVGSNQPQHF. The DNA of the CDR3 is TGTGCCAGCAGTTTAGTAGGGTCCAATCAGCCCCAGCATTTT.

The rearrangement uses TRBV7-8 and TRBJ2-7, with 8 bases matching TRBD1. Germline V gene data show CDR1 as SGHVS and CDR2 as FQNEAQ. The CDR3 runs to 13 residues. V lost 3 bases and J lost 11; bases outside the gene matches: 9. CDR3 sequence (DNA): TGTGCCAGCAGCTTTCCCGGGACAGGTGAAAAGTACTTC. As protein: CASSFPGTGEKYF.